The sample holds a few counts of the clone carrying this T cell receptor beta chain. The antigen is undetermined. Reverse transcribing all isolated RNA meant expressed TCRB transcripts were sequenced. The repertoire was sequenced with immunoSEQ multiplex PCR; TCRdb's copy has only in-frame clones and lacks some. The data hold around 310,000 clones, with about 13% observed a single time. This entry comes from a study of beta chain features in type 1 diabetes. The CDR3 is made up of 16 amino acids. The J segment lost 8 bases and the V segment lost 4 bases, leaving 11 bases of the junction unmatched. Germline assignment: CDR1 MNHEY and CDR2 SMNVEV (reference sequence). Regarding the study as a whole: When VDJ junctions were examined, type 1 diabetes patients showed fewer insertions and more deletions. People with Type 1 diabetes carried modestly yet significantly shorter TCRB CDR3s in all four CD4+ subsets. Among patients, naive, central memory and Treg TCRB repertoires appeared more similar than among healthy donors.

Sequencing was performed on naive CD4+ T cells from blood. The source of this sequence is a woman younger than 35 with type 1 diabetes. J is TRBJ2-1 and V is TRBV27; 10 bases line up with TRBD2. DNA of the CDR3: TGTGCCAGCAGTTCTGGAGGGGCTAGCGGGAGATATGAGCAGTTCTTC. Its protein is CASSSGGASGRYEQFF.